This TCR beta chain was observed in a study of tumor-infiltrating lymphocytes in primary liver carcinoma. From roughly 0.5 ug total RNA, TCR beta cDNA was generated with a primer in the constant region. A slightly modified ARM-PCR protocol with three nested multiplex PCR rounds produced these TCR beta libraries. MiXCR was run by TCRdb on the multiplex PCR reads, yielding one entry per CDR3 protein. There are approximately 80,000 distinct CDR3 sequences in the sample; 69% occur only once, and about 26% lies in the top ten. A note on this clonotype: At one end, the junction sequence differs from germline, possibly due to a read error.

Bulk tissue was left unsorted, and RNA and DNA were co-extracted from 20-30 mg of it. The TCR was taken from a middle-aged man with primary liver carcinoma and hepatitis B virus infection. Sequencing was carried out using tumor-adjacent normal liver tissue.

The CDR3 reads CASREETILSNEQFF. The DNA for the CDR3 is TGTGCCAGCAGGGAGGAGACAATTCTCTCCAATGAGCAATTCTTC. The chain couples TRBV11-1 to TRBJ2-1; D possibly corresponds to TRBD2 (5 bases). Germline-derived CDR1 and CDR2 are SGHAT and FQDESV (reference sequence). The length of the CDR3 is 15 residues.